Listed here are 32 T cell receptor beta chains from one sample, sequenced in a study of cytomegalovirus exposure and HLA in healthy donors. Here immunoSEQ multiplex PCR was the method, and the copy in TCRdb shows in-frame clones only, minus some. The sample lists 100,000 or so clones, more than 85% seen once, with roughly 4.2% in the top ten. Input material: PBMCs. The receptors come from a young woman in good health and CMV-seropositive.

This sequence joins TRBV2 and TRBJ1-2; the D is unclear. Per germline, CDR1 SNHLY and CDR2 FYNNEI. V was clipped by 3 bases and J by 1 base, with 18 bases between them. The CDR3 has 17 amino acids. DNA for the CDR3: TGTGCCAGCAGTGAGATCCGAACAGCAGACCGTAACTATGGCTACACCTTC. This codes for CASSEIRTADRNYGYTF.

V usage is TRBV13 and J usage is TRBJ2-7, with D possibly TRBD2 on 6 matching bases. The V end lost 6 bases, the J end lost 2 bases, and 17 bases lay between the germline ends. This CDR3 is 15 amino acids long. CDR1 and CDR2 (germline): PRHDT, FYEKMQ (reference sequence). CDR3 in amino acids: CASRQVTGGPYEQYF. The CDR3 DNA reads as TGTGCCAGCAGACAAGTGACCGGGGGTCCCTACGAGCAGTACTTC.

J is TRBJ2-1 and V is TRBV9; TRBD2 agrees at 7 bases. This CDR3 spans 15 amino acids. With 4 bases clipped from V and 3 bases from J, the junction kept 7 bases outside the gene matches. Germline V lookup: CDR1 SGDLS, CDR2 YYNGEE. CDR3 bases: TGTGCCAGCAGCCCCCAGGGCGGGGGCTACAATGAGCAGTTCTTC. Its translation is CASSPQGGGYNEQFF. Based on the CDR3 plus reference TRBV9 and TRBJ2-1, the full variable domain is DSGVTQTPKHLITATGQRVTLRCSPRSGDLSVYWYQQSLDQGLQFLIQYYNGEERAKGNILERFSAQQFPDLHSELNLSSLELGDSALYFCASSPQGGGYNEQFFGPGTRLTVL.

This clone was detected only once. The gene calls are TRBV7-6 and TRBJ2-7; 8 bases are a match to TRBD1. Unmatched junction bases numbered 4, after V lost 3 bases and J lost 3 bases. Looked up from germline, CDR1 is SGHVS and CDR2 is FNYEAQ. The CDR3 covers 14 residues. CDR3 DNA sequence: TGTGCCAGCAGCTTCGGGACAGGCTTCTACGAGCAGTACTTC. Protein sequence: CASSFGTGFYEQYF.

CDR3 nucleotide sequence: TGTGCCAGCAGCAACAGCTACGAGCAGTACTTC. This gives the protein CASSNSYEQYF. This chain links TRBV5-4 with TRBJ2-7; no firm D call. Germline V gene data show CDR1 as SGHNT and CDR2 as YYREEE (reference sequence). Trimming removed 4 bases at V and 3 bases at J, with 5 bases between. CDR3 length: 11 amino acids. The variable domain in full, completed from reference TRBV5-4 and TRBJ2-7, reads ETGVTQSPTHLIKTRGQQVTLRCSSQSGHNTVSWYQQALGQGPQFIFQYYREEENGRGNFPPRFSGLQFPNYSSELNVNALELDDSALYLCASSNSYEQYFGPGTRLTVT.

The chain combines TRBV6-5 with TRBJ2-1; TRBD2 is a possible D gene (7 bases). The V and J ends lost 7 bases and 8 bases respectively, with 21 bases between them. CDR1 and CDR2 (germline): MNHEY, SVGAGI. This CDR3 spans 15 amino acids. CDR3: CASKTLVGGLDEQFF. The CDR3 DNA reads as TGTGCCAGCAAAACCCTGGTGGGGGGGCTGGATGAGCAGTTCTTC.

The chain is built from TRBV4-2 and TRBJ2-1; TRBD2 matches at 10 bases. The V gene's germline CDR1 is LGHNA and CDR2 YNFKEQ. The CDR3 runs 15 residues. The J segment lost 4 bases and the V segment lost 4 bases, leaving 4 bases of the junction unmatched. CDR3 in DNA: TGTGCCAGCAGCCGGACTAGCGGTTATTACAATGAGCAGTTCTTC. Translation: CASSRTSGYYNEQFF.

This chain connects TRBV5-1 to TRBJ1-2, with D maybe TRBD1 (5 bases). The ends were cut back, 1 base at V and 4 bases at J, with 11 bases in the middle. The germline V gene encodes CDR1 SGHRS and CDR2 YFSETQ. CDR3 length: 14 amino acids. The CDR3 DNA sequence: TGCGCCAGCAGCTTGAAGACAGAGTCCTATGGCTACACCTTC. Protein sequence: CASSLKTESYGYTF.

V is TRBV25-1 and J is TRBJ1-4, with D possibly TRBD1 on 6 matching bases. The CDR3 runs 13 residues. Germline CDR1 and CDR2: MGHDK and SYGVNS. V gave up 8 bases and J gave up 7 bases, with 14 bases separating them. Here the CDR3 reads CASATGSFEKLFF. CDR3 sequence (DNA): TGTGCCAGCGCAACAGGGAGTTTTGAAAAACTGTTTTTT. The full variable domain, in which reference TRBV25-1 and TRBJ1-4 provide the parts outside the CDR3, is EADIYQTPRYLVIGTGKKITLECSQTMGHDKMYWYQQDPGMELHLIHYSYGVNSTEKGDLSSESTVSRIRTEHFPLTLESARPSHTSQYLCASATGSFEKLFFGSGTQLSVL.

The CDR3 sequence: CASSVTPGELFF. The CDR3 DNA follows: TGTGCCAGCAGCGTCACACCCGGGGAGCTGTTTTTT. The chain is built from TRBV5-6 and TRBJ2-2, with D unresolved. The V end lost 4 bases, the J end lost 6 bases, and 7 bases lay between the germline ends. CDR1 and CDR2 from the germline V gene are SGHDT and YYEEEE. The CDR3 spans 12 residues.

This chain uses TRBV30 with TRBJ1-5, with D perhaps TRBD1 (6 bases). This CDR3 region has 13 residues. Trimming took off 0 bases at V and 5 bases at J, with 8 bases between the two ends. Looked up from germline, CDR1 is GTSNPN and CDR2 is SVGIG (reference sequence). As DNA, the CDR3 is TGTGCCTGGAGTGTGGGGGCCGATCAGCCCCAGCATTTT. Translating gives CAWSVGADQPQHF.

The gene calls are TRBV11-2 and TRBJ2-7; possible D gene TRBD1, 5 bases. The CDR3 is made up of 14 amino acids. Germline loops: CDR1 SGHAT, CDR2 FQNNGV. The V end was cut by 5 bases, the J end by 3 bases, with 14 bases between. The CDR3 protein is CASSLGHGSYEQYF. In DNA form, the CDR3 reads TGTGCCAGCAGCCTCGGACACGGCAGCTACGAGCAGTACTTC.

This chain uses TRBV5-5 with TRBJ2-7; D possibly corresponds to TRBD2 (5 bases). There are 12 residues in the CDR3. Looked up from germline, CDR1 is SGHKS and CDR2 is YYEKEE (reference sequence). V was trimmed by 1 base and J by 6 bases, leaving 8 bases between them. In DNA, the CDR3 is TGTGCCAGCAGCTTGAACCGGGGCGAGCAGTACTTC. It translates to CASSLNRGEQYF.

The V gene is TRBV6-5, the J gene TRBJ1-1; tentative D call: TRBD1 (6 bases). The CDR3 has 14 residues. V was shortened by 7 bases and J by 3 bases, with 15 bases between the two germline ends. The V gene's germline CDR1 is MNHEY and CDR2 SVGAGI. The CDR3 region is CASTKAGGDTEAFF. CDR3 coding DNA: TGTGCCAGCACCAAGGCTGGGGGCGACACTGAAGCTTTCTTT.

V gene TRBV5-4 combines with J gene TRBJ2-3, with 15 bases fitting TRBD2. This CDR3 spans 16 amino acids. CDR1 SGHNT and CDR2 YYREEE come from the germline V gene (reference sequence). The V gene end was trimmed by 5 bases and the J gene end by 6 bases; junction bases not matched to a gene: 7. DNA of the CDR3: TGTGCCAGCAGACCCGGGACTAGCGGGAGGCAGGATACGCAGTATTTT. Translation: CASRPGTSGRQDTQYF. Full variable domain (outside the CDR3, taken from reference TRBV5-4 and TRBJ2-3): ETGVTQSPTHLIKTRGQQVTLRCSSQSGHNTVSWYQQALGQGPQFIFQYYREEENGRGNFPPRFSGLQFPNYSSELNVNALELDDSALYLCASRPGTSGRQDTQYFGPGTRLTVL.

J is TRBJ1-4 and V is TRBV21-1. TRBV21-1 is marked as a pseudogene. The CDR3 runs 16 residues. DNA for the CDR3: TGTGCCAGCAGCAAGTCCTCCTGGGGGGGGAATGAAAAACTGTTTTTT. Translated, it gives CASSKSSWGGNEKLFF.

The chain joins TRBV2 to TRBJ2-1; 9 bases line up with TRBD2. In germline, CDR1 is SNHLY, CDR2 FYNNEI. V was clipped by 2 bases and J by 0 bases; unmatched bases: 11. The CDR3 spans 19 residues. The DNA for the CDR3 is TGTGCCAGCAGTGAACGTTCTAGCGGGGAAAGAAGCTCCTACAATGAGCAGTTCTTC. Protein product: CASSERSSGERSSYNEQFF.

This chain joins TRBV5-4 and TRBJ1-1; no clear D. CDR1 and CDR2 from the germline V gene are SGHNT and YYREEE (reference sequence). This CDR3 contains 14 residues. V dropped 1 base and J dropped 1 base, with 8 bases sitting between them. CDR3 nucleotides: TGTGCCAGCAGCTTGTCTACGGGGAACACTGAAGCTTTCTTT. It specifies CASSLSTGNTEAFF.

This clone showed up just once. DNA of the CDR3: TGCGCCAGCAGCTTGGCCCCACAGCCTGGGGCCAACGTCCTGACTTTC. This codes for CASSLAPQPGANVLTF. V gene TRBV5-1 combines with J gene TRBJ2-6; D is undetermined. This CDR3 is built from 16 residues. The germline gives CDR1 SGHRS, CDR2 YFSETQ. Trimming removed 0 bases at V and 2 bases at J, with 9 bases between.

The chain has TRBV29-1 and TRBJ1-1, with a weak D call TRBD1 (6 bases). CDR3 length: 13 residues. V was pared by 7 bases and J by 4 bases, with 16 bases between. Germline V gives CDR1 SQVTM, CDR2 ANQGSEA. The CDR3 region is CSARRGGTTEAFF. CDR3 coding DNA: TGCAGCGCCCGAAGGGGGGGGACCACTGAAGCTTTCTTT. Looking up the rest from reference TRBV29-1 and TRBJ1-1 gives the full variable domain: SAVISQKPSRDICQRGTSLTIQCQVDSQVTMMFWYRQQPGQSLTLIATANQGSEATYESGFVIDKFPISRPNLTFSTLTVSNMSPEDSSIYLCSARRGGTTEAFFGQGTRLTVV.

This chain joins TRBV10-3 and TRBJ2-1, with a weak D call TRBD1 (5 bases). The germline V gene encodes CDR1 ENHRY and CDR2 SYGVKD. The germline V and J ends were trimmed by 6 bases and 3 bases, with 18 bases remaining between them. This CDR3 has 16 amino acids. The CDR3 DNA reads TGTGCCATCAGCGACAGAACTAAGGTGAACTACAATGAGCAGTTCTTC. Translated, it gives CAISDRTKVNYNEQFF.

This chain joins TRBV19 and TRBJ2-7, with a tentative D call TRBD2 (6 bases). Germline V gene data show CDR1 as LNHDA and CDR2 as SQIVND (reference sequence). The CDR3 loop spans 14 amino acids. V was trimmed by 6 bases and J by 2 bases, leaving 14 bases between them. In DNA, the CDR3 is TGTGCCAGTAGGGCAGCGGGCTCGGCCTACGAGCAGTACTTC. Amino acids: CASRAAGSAYEQYF.

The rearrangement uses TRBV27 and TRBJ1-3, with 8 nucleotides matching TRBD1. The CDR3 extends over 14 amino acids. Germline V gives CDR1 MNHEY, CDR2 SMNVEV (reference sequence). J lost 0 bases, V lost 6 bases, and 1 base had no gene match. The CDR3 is CASRTGDSGNTIYF. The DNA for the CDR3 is TGTGCCAGCAGGACAGGGGACTCTGGAAACACCATATATTTT.

CDR3 sequence: CASSLFFSGANVLTF. CDR3 bases: TGTGCCAGCAGCCTCTTCTTCTCTGGGGCCAACGTCCTGACTTTC. The genes are TRBV27 and TRBJ2-6; D is ambiguous. V lost 6 bases, J lost 0 bases, and 9 bases lay in between. CDR1 and CDR2 from the germline V gene are MNHEY and SMNVEV (reference sequence). The CDR3 length is 15 residues.

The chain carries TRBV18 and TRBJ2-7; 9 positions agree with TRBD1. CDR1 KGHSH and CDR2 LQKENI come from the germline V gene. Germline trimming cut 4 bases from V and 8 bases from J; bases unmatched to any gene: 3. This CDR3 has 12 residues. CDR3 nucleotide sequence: TGTGCCAGCTCACGGGACAGGGAGCAGCAGTACTTC. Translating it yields CASSRDREQQYF.

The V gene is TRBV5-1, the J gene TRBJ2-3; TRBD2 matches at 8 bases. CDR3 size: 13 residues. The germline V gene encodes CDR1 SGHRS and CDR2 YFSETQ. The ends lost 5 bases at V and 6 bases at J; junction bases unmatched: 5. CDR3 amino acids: CASRRLASDTQYF. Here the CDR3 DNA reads TGCGCCAGCAGAAGACTAGCGTCTGATACGCAGTATTTT.

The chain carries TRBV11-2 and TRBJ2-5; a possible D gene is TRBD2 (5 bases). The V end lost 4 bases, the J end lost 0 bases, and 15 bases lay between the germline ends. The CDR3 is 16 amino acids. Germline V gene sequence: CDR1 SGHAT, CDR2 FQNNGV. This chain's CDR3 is CASSSPGNLYQETQYF. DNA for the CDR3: TGTGCCAGCAGCTCCCCCGGGAACCTGTACCAAGAGACCCAGTACTTC.

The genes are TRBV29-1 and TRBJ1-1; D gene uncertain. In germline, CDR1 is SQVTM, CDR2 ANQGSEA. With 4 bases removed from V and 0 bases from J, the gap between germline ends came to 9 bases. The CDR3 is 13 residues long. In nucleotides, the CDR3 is TGCAGCGTTGTGAGCCTCATGAACACTGAAGCTTTCTTT. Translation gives CSVVSLMNTEAFF.

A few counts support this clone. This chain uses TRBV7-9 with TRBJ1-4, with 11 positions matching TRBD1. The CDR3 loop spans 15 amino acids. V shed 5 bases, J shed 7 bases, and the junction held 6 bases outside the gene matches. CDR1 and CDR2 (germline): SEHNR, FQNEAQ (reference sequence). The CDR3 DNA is TGTGCCAGCAGCCAAGGACAGGGGGCGGGTGAAAAACTGTTTTTT. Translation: CASSQGQGAGEKLFF.

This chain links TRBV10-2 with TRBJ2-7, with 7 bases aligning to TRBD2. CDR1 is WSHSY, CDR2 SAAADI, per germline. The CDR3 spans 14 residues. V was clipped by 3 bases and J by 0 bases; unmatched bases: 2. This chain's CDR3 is CASSESGDSYEQYF. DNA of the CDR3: TGCGCCAGCAGTGAAAGCGGGGACTCCTACGAGCAGTACTTC.

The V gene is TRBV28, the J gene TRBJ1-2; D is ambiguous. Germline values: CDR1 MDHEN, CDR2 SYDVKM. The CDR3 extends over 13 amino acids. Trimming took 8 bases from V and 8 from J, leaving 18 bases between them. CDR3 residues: CASVGDSVGGYTF. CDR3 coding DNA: TGTGCCAGCGTGGGAGACTCCGTTGGGGGCTACACCTTC.

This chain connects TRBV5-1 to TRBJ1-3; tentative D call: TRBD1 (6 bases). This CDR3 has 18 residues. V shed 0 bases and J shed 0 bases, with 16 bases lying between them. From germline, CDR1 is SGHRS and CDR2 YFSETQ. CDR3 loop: CASSLEPAGAISGNTIYF. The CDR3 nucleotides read TGCGCCAGCAGCTTGGAGCCGGCAGGGGCCATCTCTGGAAACACCATATATTTT.